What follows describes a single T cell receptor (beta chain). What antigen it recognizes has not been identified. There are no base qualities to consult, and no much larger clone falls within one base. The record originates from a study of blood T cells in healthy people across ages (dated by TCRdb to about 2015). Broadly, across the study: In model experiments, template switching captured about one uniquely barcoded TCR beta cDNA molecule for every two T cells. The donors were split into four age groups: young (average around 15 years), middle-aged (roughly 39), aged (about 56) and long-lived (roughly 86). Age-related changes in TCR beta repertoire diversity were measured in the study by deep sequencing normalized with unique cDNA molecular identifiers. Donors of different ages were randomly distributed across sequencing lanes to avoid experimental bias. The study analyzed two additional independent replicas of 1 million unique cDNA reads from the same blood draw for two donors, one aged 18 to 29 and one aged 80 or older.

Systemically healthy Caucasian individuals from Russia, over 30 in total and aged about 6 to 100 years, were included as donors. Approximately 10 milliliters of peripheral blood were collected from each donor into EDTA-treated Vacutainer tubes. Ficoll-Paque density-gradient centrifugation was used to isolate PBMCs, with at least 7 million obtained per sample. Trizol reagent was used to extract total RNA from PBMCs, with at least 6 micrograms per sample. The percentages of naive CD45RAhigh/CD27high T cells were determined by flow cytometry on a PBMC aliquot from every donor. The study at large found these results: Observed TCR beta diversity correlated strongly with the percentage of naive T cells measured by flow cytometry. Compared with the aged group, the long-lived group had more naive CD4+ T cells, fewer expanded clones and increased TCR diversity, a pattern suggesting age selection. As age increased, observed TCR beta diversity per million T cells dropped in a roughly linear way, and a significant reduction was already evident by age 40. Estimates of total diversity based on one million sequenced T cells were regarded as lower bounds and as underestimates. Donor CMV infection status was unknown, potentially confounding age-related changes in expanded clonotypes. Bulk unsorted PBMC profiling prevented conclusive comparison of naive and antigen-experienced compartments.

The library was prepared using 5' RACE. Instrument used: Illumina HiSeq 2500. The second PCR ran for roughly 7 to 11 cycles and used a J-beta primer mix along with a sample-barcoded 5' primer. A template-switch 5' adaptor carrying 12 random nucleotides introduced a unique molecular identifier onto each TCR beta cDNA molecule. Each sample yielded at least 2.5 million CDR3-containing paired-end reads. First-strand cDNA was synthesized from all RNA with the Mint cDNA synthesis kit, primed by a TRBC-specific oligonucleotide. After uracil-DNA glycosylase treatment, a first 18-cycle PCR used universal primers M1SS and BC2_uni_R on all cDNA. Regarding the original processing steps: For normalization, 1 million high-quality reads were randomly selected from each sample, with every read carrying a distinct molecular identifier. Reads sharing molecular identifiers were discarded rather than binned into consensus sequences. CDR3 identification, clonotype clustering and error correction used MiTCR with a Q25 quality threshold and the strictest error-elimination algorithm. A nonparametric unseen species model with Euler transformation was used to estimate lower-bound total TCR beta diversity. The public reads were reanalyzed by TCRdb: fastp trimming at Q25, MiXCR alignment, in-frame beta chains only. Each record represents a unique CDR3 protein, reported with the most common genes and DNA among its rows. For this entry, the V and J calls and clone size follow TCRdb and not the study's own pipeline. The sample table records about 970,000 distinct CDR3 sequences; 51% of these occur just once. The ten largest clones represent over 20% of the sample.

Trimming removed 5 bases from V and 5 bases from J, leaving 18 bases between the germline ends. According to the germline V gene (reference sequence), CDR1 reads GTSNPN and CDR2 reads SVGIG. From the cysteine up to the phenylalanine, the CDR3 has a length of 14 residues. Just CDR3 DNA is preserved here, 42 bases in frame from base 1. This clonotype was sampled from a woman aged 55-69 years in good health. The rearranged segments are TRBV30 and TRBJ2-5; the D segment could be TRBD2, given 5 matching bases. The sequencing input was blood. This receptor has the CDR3 CAWDRGTRTETQYF. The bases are TGTGCCTGGGATAGAGGAACTAGGACGGAGACCCAGTACTTC. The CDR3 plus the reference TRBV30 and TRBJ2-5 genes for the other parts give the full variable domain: SQTIHQWPATLVQPVGSPLSLECTVEGTSNPNLYWYRQAAGRGLQLLFYSVGIGQISSEVPQNLSASRPQDRQFILSSKKLLLSDSGFYLCAWDRGTRTETQYFGPGTRLLVL.